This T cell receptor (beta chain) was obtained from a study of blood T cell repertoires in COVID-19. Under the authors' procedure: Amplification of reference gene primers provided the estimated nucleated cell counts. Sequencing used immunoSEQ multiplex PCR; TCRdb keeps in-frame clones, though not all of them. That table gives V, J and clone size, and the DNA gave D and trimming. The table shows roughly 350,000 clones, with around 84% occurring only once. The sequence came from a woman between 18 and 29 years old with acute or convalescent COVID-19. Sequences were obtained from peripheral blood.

The CDR3 DNA follows: TGTGCCAGCACCGCCGAGGTGGCCCTCCACTTT. It specifies CASTAEVALHF. The genes are TRBV2 and TRBJ1-6; D is unresolved. Germline loops: CDR1 SNHLY, CDR2 FYNNEI. V lost 7 bases and J lost 14, with 12 bases in between. The CDR3 consists of 11 residues.